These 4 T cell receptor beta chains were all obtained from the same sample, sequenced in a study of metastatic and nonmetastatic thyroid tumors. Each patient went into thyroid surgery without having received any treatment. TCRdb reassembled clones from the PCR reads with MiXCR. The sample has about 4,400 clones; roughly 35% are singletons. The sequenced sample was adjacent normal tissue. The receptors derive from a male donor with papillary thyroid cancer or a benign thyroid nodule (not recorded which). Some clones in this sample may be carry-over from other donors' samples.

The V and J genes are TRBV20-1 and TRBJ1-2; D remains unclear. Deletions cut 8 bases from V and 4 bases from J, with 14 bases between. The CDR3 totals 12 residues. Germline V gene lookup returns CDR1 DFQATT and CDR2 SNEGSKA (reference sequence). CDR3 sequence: CSSDLLIYGYTF. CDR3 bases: TGCAGTTCGGACCTACTGATCTATGGCTACACCTTC.

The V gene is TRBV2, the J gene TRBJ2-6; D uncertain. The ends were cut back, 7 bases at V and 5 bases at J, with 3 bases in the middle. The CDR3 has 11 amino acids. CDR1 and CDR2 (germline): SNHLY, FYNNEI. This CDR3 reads CASTRANVLTF. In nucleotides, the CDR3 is TGTGCCAGCACGAGGGCCAACGTCCTGACTTTC.

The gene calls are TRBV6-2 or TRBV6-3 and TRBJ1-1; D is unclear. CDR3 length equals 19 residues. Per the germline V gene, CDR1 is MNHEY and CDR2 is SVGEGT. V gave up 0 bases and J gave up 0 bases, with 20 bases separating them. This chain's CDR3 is CASSYSVLAHFSMNTEAFF. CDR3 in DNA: TGTGCCAGCAGTTACTCCGTCTTAGCCCACTTCAGCATGAACACTGAAGCTTTCTTT.

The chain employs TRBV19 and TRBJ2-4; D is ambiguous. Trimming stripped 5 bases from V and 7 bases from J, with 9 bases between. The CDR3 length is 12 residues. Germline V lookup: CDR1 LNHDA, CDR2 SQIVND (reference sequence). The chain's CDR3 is CASSPGPNIQYF. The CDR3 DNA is TGTGCCAGTAGTCCGGGCCCGAACATTCAGTACTTC.